These 30 T cell receptor beta chains were sequenced from one sample in a study of blood T cell repertoires in COVID-19. Repertoires were generated with immunoSEQ multiplex PCR, while TCRdb's copy carries only in-frame clones and drops some. This table has a few hundred thousand clones, approximately 86% appearing once. What was sequenced was peripheral blood. These TCRs come from a middle-aged man who had recovered from COVID-19.

V gene TRBV7-9 combines with J gene TRBJ2-7, with 8 bases fitting TRBD1. CDR3 size: 18 residues. Germline V gene lookup returns CDR1 SEHNR and CDR2 FQNEAQ (reference sequence). With V trimmed by 4 bases and J by 3 bases, 17 bases remained unmatched. The CDR3 bases are TGTGCCAGCAGCTCCCATTCTTTACCGGGACAGGTTTTCTACGAGCAGTACTTC. Residues: CASSSHSLPGQVFYEQYF.

The chain recombines TRBV7-9 with TRBJ2-7; TRBD2 might be the D (5 bases). This CDR3 contains 17 residues. Per the germline V gene, CDR1 is SEHNR and CDR2 is FQNEAQ (reference sequence). Trimming removed 5 bases from V and 2 bases from J, with 22 bases in between. In DNA, the CDR3 is TGTGCCAGCAGCCCGACTCTCGCGGGCACACCCCCCTACGAGCAGTACTTC. As protein: CASSPTLAGTPPYEQYF.

V and J are TRBV11-2 and TRBJ2-3; 8 positions agree with TRBD2. V was clipped by 4 bases and J by 6 bases; unmatched bases: 12. Germline V gives CDR1 SGHAT, CDR2 FQNNGV. The CDR3 runs 16 residues. DNA for the CDR3: TGTGCCAGCAGCTACCCCCCCGGGACTAGTTCGGATACGCAGTATTTT. As protein: CASSYPPGTSSDTQYF.

V is TRBV25-1 and J is TRBJ2-1; 8 nucleotides agree with TRBD2. The CDR3 has 17 residues. CDR1 MGHDK and CDR2 SYGVNS come from the germline V gene. The V segment lost 0 bases and the J segment 4 bases; nucleotides outside the gene matches: 8. The CDR3 sequence is CASSEYWRGVTYNEQFF. The CDR3 nucleotides are TGTGCCAGCAGTGAATACTGGCGGGGGGTCACTTACAATGAGCAGTTCTTC.

The chain links TRBV2 to TRBJ2-2; 11 bases align to TRBD2. V was pared by 8 bases and J by 3 bases, with 5 bases of the junction left unmatched. Germline V gene lookup returns CDR1 SNHLY and CDR2 FYNNEI. The CDR3 totals 15 residues. For the CDR3, the DNA is TGTGCCAGCCGTAGCGGGAGGGCCGACACCGGGGAGCTGTTTTTT. Translation: CASRSGRADTGELFF.

The V call is TRBV5-1, the J call TRBJ1-3; unclear D gene. In germline, CDR1 is SGHRS, CDR2 YFSETQ. The CDR3 sequence is 14 residues long. V shed 4 bases and J shed 4 bases, with 12 bases lying between them. CDR3 sequence: CASSAARWGNTIYF. The CDR3 DNA is TGCGCCAGCAGCGCAGCGCGGTGGGGAAACACCATATATTTT.

The chain is built from TRBV9 and TRBJ2-5, with 7 nucleotides matching TRBD2. This CDR3 spans 16 amino acids. Germline values: CDR1 SGDLS, CDR2 YYNGEE. The trim removed 0 bases at V and 5 bases at J, leaving 10 bases unmatched. For the CDR3, the DNA is TGTGCCAGCAGCGTAGATCCTAGCGGTCCCTCGGAGACCCAGTACTTC. Translating gives CASSVDPSGPSETQYF.

The chain recombines TRBV18 with TRBJ2-1; 14 bases map to TRBD2. Trimming removed 3 bases from V and 7 bases from J; junction bases left unmatched: 2. CDR3 length: 15 residues. CDR1 and CDR2 (germline): KGHSH, LQKENI. The CDR3 loop reads CASSPTSGGANEQFF. DNA for the CDR3: TGTGCCAGCTCACCGACTAGCGGGGGGGCTAATGAGCAGTTCTTC.

This clone appeared a few times. The chain joins TRBV5-1 to TRBJ1-2, with unresolved D. Germline-derived CDR1 and CDR2 are SGHRS and YFSETQ. The germline V and J ends were trimmed by 0 bases and 0 bases, with 9 bases remaining between them. This CDR3 contains 15 residues. Here the CDR3 reads CASSLAQISNYGYTF. In DNA form, the CDR3 reads TGCGCCAGCAGCTTGGCTCAGATCTCTAACTATGGCTACACCTTC.

This clone was observed a few times. V is TRBV6-5 and J is TRBJ2-1; 9 bases are shared with TRBD2. Germline V CDR1 and CDR2: MNHEY, SVGAGI. Trimming took 10 bases from V and 6 from J; bases not matched to a gene: 13. The CDR3 contains 15 residues. CDR3 sequence reads: CATTPRLAGSNEQFF. The CDR3, as DNA: TGTGCCACCACCCCGCGGCTAGCGGGATCCAATGAGCAGTTCTTC.

The chain combines TRBV5-6 with TRBJ2-7; 9 nucleotides match TRBD1. Trimming removed 8 bases from V and 5 bases from J; junction bases left unmatched: 8. The CDR3 is 13 amino acids. Germline V gene data show CDR1 as SGHDT and CDR2 as YYEEEE. As DNA, the CDR3 is TGTGCCAGTGCGAGGACAGGGGAAGACGAGCAGTACTTC. Its protein is CASARTGEDEQYF. The variable domain in full, completed from reference TRBV5-6 and TRBJ2-7, reads DAGVTQSPTHLIKTRGQQVTLRCSPKSGHDTVSWYQQALGQGPQFIFQYYEEEERQRGNFPDRFSGHQFPNYSSELNVNALLLGDSALYLCASARTGEDEQYFGPGTRLTVT.

Here the CDR3 DNA reads TGTGCCAGTAGTATGCGGGGGAACACTGAAGCTTTCTTT. Its protein is CASSMRGNTEAFF. The chain joins TRBV19 to TRBJ1-1; no clear D. In germline, CDR1 is LNHDA, CDR2 SQIVND (reference sequence). V was cut by 3 bases and J by 1 base, with 6 bases left in between. The CDR3 has 13 amino acids.

The rearrangement uses TRBV5-6 and TRBJ2-1; D may be TRBD2 (6 bases). Between the trimmed V and J ends, which lost 3 bases and 3 bases, there was a span of 13 bases. Per germline, CDR1 SGHDT and CDR2 YYEEEE. The CDR3 covers 15 residues. CDR3 in DNA: TGTGCCAGCAGCTCCCTTAGCGGACGCTACAATGAGCAGTTCTTC. Its translation: CASSSLSGRYNEQFF.

This clone has a handful of counts. The chain joins TRBV5-1 to TRBJ2-3; D is unresolved. The germline V gene encodes CDR1 SGHRS and CDR2 YFSETQ. CDR3 length equals 14 residues. V lost 0 bases and J 4 bases, leaving 9 bases between the germline ends. This CDR3 reads CASSLGRLADTQYF. As DNA, the CDR3 is TGCGCCAGCAGCTTGGGTCGACTGGCAGATACGCAGTATTTT.

The rearrangement links TRBV25-1 to TRBJ2-5, with 7 bases identical to TRBD1. Germline CDR1 MGHDK, CDR2 SYGVNS. The V gene end was trimmed by 3 bases and the J gene end by 4 bases; junction bases not matched to a gene: 8. The CDR3 totals 15 residues. CDR3 protein: CASSDQTGQLETQYF. The CDR3 region has the DNA TGTGCCAGCAGTGACCAGACAGGGCAGCTAGAGACCCAGTACTTC.

This rearrangement joins TRBV7-2 to TRBJ2-1, with 12 positions matching TRBD2. The V gene end was trimmed by 3 bases and the J gene end by 0 bases; junction bases not matched to a gene: 6. The CDR3 runs to 18 residues. Looked up from germline, CDR1 is SGHTA and CDR2 is FQGNSA. The CDR3 DNA reads as TGTGCCAGCAGCTTTGGGCTAGCGGGAGGGAGCTCCTACAATGAGCAGTTCTTC. Its translation: CASSFGLAGGSSYNEQFF.

The V and J genes are TRBV3-1 (or the pseudogene TRBV3-2) and TRBJ1-1, with a tentative D call TRBD1 (5 bases). The CDR3 loop spans 13 amino acids. Trimming left V 10 bases short and J 4 bases short, with 16 bases between. Looked up from germline, CDR1 is LGHDT and CDR2 is YNNKEL (reference sequence). CDR3 bases: TGTGCCACCATAGGCTGGGGCCGCACTGAAGCTTTCTTT. Translating gives CATIGWGRTEAFF.

J is TRBJ2-1 and V is TRBV29-1; TRBD1 matches at 8 bases. The CDR3 totals 15 residues. Looked up from germline, CDR1 is SQVTM and CDR2 is ANQGSEA. J gave up 0 bases and V 7 bases, and 8 bases lay outside the gene matches. The chain's CDR3 is CSAGLGTGSYNEQFF. The CDR3 region has the DNA TGCAGCGCTGGGTTGGGGACAGGCTCCTACAATGAGCAGTTCTTC.

The chain is built from TRBV7-6 and TRBJ2-2; D unclear. Per germline, CDR1 SGHVS and CDR2 FNYEAQ. Trimming removed 1 base from V and 7 bases from J, with 13 bases in between. The CDR3 length is 15 residues. CDR3 loop: CASSLGNSNNGELFF. The CDR3 bases are TGTGCCAGCAGCTTAGGAAATAGCAATAACGGGGAGCTGTTTTTT.

This clone appeared once. The CDR3 DNA sequence: TGCGCCAGCAAGGGCGGGCGGGGGGATACGCAGTATTTT. This gives the protein CASKGGRGDTQYF. The rearrangement joins TRBV4-1 to TRBJ2-3, with TRBD2 matching over 7 bases. The CDR3 has 13 residues. Trimming at V came to 7 bases and at J to 6 bases, leaving 7 bases not matched to a gene. Germline V CDR1 and CDR2: MGHRA, YSYEKL.

V and J are TRBV7-9 and TRBJ2-1; D might be TRBD1 (6 bases). Trimming removed 5 bases at V and 5 bases at J, with 13 bases between. Germline V gene data show CDR1 as SEHNR and CDR2 as FQNEAQ (reference sequence). The CDR3 runs 14 residues. CDR3 residues: CASSPWGQDNEQFF. The CDR3 DNA reads TGTGCCAGCAGCCCCTGGGGGCAGGACAATGAGCAGTTCTTC.

The V and J genes are TRBV27 and TRBJ1-6; D remains ambiguous. V was pared by 5 bases and J by 3 bases, with 8 bases between. Germline V gives CDR1 MNHEY, CDR2 SMNVEV (reference sequence). This CDR3 is built from 14 residues. CDR3 in DNA: TGTGCCAGCAGTCTCTCCCTCTATAATTCACCCCTCCACTTT. Translation: CASSLSLYNSPLHF.

This clone came up once. CDR3 coding DNA: TGTGCCAGCAGTGTATCACTAGCCTTTATCACAGATACGCAGTATTTT. It codes for CASSVSLAFITDTQYF. The V gene is TRBV2, the J gene TRBJ2-3; TRBD2 might be the D (6 bases). Between the trimmed V and J ends, which lost 4 bases and 2 bases, there was a span of 16 bases. Germline lookup yields CDR1 SNHLY and CDR2 FYNNEI. This CDR3 is built from 16 residues.

The rearrangement links TRBV19 to TRBJ2-5; D ambiguous. The CDR3 spans 12 residues. Between the trimmed V and J ends, which lost 4 bases and 2 bases, there was a span of 5 bases. Germline V lookup: CDR1 LNHDA, CDR2 SQIVND (reference sequence). The CDR3 DNA follows: TGTGCCAGTAGTAACAGACAAGAGACCCAGTACTTC. This codes for CASSNRQETQYF.

The rearrangement uses TRBV5-4 and TRBJ1-6, with TRBD1 identical over 7 bases. Germline CDR1 reads SGHNT; CDR2 reads YYREEE (reference sequence). There are 15 residues in the CDR3. V lost 5 bases, J lost 8 bases, and 10 bases stayed unmatched. The CDR3 reads CASSYRTGTYSPLHF. CDR3 DNA sequence: TGTGCCAGCAGTTATCGGACAGGAACCTATTCACCCCTCCACTTT. The full variable domain, with the rest looked up from reference TRBV5-4 and TRBJ1-6, is ETGVTQSPTHLIKTRGQQVTLRCSSQSGHNTVSWYQQALGQGPQFIFQYYREEENGRGNFPPRFSGLQFPNYSSELNVNALELDDSALYLCASSYRTGTYSPLHFGNGTRLTVT.

The gene calls are TRBV20-1 and TRBJ2-7; D gene unclear. Germline CDR1 reads DFQATT; CDR2 reads SNEGSKA (reference sequence). Trimming left V 3 bases short and J 5 bases short, with 8 bases between. The CDR3 is 11 residues long. Here the CDR3 DNA reads TGCAGTGCTAGGAGGAGCAACGAGCAGTACTTC. This codes for CSARRSNEQYF.

This clone has only one observation. The chain links TRBV19 to TRBJ2-7; TRBD1 might be the D (6 bases). The V gene's germline CDR1 is LNHDA and CDR2 SQIVND (reference sequence). V dropped 5 bases and J dropped 3 bases, with 14 bases sitting between them. This CDR3 spans 14 amino acids. The CDR3 DNA is TGTGCCAGTAGTTGGACAGCTACCAGCTACGAGCAGTACTTC. Translated: CASSWTATSYEQYF.

The chain uses TRBV5-1 and TRBJ2-7; 10 nucleotides agree with TRBD1. V shed 4 bases and J 2 bases; nucleotides not matched to a gene: 6. In germline, CDR1 is SGHRS, CDR2 YFSETQ. This CDR3 has 15 amino acids. The CDR3: CASSPRQGATYEQYF. In nucleotides, the CDR3 is TGCGCCAGCAGCCCACGACAGGGGGCCACCTACGAGCAGTACTTC. Combining the CDR3 with reference TRBV5-1 and TRBJ2-7 gives the whole variable domain KAGVTQTPRYLIKTRGQQVTLSCSPISGHRSVSWYQQTPGQGLQFLFEYFSETQRNKGNFPGRFSGRQFSNSRSEMNVSTLELGDSALYLCASSPRQGATYEQYFGPGTRLTVT.

This chain connects TRBV19 to TRBJ1-2; no clear D gene. CDR1 is LNHDA and CDR2 is SQIVND in the germline V gene (reference sequence). The CDR3 contains 13 residues. Trimming left V 8 bases short and J 4 bases short, with 14 bases between. The CDR3 protein is CASARGWAYGYTF. CDR3 bases: TGTGCCAGTGCACGAGGGTGGGCCTATGGCTACACCTTC.

Only one count was recorded for this clone. V and J are TRBV27 and TRBJ2-3; D is possibly TRBD1 (6 bases). Germline-derived CDR1 and CDR2 are MNHEY and SMNVEV (reference sequence). V lost 5 bases, J lost 5 bases, and 23 bases lay in between. The CDR3 length is 17 residues. CDR3 sequence (DNA): TGTGCCAGCAGTATTCGAACAGGGTATAAAACGGAAGATACGCAGTATTTT. Translated, it gives CASSIRTGYKTEDTQYF.